This is a list of T cell receptor beta chains from one sample in a study of cytomegalovirus exposure and HLA in healthy donors. Sequencing was performed with immunoSEQ multiplex PCR; in TCRdb, only in-frame clones are kept and a portion is missing. The repertoire consists of some 76,000 clones, with about 94% occurring once and the leading ten covering 0.9% to 1.2%. The sample consisted of PBMCs. Receptors were obtained from a woman under 30 in good health and CMV-seronegative. Each CDR3 is given with its conserved first and last residue. A D gene is named only where the DNA matches it firmly.

-	TRBJ1-4	TRBV5-3	CARSLVSEADEEKLFF	TGTGCCAGAAGCTTGGTATCCGAGGCTGACGAAGAAAAACTGTTTTTT
-	TRBJ2-7	TRBV7-6	CASSLEAGTYEQYF	TGTGCCAGCAGCTTAGAGGCGGGAACCTACGAGCAGTACTTC
TRBD1	TRBJ1-2	TRBV10-3	CAISEDRAHYGYTF	TGTGCCATCAGTGAGGACAGGGCTCATTATGGCTACACCTTC
-	TRBJ2-7	TRBV11-2	CASSSASYEQYF	TGTGCCAGCAGCTCCGCGTCCTACGAGCAGTACTTC
TRBD1	TRBJ2-7	TRBV27	CASSSRQGPSYEQYF	TGTGCCAGCAGTTCCCGACAGGGGCCCTCCTACGAGCAGTACTTC
-	TRBJ1-6	TRBV2	CATGRASAGSPLHF	TGTGCCACCGGGCGGGCCTCGGCGGGTTCACCCCTCCACTTT
-	TRBJ1-1	TRBV4-2	CASSQLQAGYLTEAFF	TGTGCCAGCAGCCAACTCCAGGCGGGGTATTTGACTGAAGCTTTCTTT
-	TRBJ2-2	TRBV6-5	CASSSSRASNTGELFF	TGTGCCAGCAGTTCTTCCAGGGCCTCGAACACCGGGGAGCTGTTTTTT
TRBD1	TRBJ2-1	TRBV10-1	CASSRGTEYNEQFF	TGCGCCAGCAGTCGAGGGACAGAGTACAATGAGCAGTTCTTC
-	TRBJ2-5	TRBV7-7	CASSLSPRTGEETQYF	TGTGCTAGCAGCTTAAGTCCCCGGACGGGGGAAGAGACCCAGTACTTC
-	TRBJ2-6	TRBV5-5	CASSFLQGSSGANVLTF	TGTGCCAGCAGCTTCCTACAGGGAAGCTCTGGGGCCAACGTCCTGACTTTC